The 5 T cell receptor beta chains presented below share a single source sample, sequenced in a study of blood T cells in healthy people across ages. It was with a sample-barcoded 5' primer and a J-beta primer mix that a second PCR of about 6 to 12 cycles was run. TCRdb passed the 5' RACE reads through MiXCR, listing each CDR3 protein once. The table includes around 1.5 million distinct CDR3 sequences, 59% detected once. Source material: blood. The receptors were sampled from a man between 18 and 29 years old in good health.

For the CDR3, the DNA is TGTGCCAGCAGCTTCGTACAGGGTTTTGTCAATGAGCAGTACTTC. Amino acids: CASSFVQGFVNEQYF. The chain combines TRBV7-9 with TRBJ2-5; tentatively, D is TRBD1 (6 bases). V lost 3 bases and J lost 11, with 22 bases in between. The germline CDR1 and CDR2 sequences are SEHNR and FQNEAQ (reference sequence). CDR3 size: 15 residues.

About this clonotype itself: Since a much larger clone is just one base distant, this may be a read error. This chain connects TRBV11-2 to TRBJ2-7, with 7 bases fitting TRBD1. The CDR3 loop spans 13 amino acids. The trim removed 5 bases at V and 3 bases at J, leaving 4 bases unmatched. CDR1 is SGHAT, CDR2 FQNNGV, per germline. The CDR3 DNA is TGTGCCAGCAGCAGGGACAGCGTCTACGAGCAGTACTTC. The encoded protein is CASSRDSVYEQYF.

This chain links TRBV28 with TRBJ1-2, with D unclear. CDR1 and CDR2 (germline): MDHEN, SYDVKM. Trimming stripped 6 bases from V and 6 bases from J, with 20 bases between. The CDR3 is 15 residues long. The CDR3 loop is CASSLHLGKMDGYTF. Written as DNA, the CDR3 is TGTGCCAGCAGCCTCCACTTGGGGAAGATGGATGGCTACACCTTC.

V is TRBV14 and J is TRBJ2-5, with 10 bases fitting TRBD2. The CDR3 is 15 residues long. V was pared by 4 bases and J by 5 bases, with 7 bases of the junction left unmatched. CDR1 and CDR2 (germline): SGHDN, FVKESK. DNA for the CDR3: TGTGCCAGCAGCCCCGGTAGCGGGGGGCCCGAGACCCAGTACTTC. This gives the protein CASSPGSGGPETQYF.

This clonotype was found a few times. The CDR3 spells CSARVGGGTDEQFF. In nucleotides, the CDR3 is TGCAGTGCTAGAGTAGGCGGAGGGACCGATGAGCAGTTCTTC. The gene calls are TRBV20-1 and TRBJ2-1, with D tentatively TRBD2 (6 bases). V lost 1 base, J lost 8 bases, and 15 bases lay in between. The CDR3 has 14 residues. From germline, CDR1 is DFQATT and CDR2 SNEGSKA (reference sequence).